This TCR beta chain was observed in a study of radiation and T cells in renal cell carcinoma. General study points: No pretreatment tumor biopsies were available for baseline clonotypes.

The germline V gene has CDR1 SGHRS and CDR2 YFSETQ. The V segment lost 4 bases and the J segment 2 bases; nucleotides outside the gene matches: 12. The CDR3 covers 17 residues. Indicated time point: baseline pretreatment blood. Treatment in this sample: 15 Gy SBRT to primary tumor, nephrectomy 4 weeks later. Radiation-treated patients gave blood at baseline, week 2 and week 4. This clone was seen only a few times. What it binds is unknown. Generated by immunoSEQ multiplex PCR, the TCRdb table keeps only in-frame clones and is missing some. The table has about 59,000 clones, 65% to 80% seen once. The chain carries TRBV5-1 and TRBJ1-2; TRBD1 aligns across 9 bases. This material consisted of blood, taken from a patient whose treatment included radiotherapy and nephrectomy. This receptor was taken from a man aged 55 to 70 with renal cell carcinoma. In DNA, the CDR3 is TGCGCCAGCAGCGCTACAGGGGGCGAATCTCTGAACTATGGCTACACCTTC. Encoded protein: CASSATGGESLNYGYTF.